The 20 T cell receptor beta chains in this list originate from one sample, sequenced in a study of blood T cell repertoires in COVID-19. Sequenced by immunoSEQ multiplex PCR; TCRdb stores in-frame clones only, minus some. The repertoire holds approximately 150,000 clones, over 70% seen once, with roughly 5% in the top ten. Material for sequencing was PBMCs or T cells enriched from blood (not recorded which). The receptors originated from a man between 65 and 85 years old who had been exposed to COVID-19.

The chain couples TRBV11-2 to TRBJ2-5, with TRBD2 identical over 7 bases. Per germline, CDR1 SGHAT and CDR2 FQNNGV. This CDR3 spans 17 amino acids. The V gene end was trimmed by 0 bases and the J gene end by 5 bases; junction bases not matched to a gene: 12. The chain's CDR3 is CASSLDLAGVGLETQYF. The CDR3 region has the DNA TGTGCCAGCAGCTTAGACTTAGCGGGTGTCGGATTGGAGACCCAGTACTTC. Complete variable domain (other parts from reference TRBV11-2 and TRBJ2-5): EAGVAQSPRYKIIEKRQSVAFWCNPISGHATLYWYQQILGQGPKLLIQFQNNGVVDDSQLPKDRFSAERLKGVDSTLKIQPAKLEDSAVYLCASSLDLAGVGLETQYFGPGTRLLVL.

The table lists this clone with a count of one. The V gene is TRBV10-1, the J gene TRBJ2-1; 11 bases are a match to TRBD2. V lost 4 bases, J lost 5 bases, and 4 bases stayed unmatched. CDR3 length: 15 residues. Germline V gene lookup returns CDR1 WNHNN and CDR2 SYGVQD (reference sequence). The CDR3 loop is CASSGGLAENNEQFF. The CDR3 nucleotides are TGCGCCAGCAGTGGGGGACTAGCGGAGAACAATGAGCAGTTCTTC.

The genes are TRBV2 and TRBJ1-2; 9 bases map to TRBD1. The CDR3 extends over 13 amino acids. CDR1 and CDR2 (germline): SNHLY, FYNNEI. The ends lost 9 bases at V and 2 bases at J; junction bases unmatched: 4. The CDR3 sequence is CARTGTGNYGYTF. Here the CDR3 DNA reads TGTGCCAGAACCGGGACAGGGAACTATGGCTACACCTTC.

V and J are TRBV4-3 and TRBJ1-3, with 7 bases that match TRBD1. With V trimmed by 1 base and J by 2 bases, 2 bases remained unmatched. The CDR3 length is 15 residues. Germline values: CDR1 LGHNA, CDR2 YSLEER. This chain's CDR3 is CASSQGQGPGNTIYF. The CDR3 region has the DNA TGCGCCAGCAGCCAAGGACAGGGACCTGGAAACACCATATATTTT.

The chain combines TRBV28 with TRBJ1-6; maybe TRBD1 (6 bases). CDR1 is MDHEN, CDR2 SYDVKM, per germline. Trimming shortened V by 9 bases and J by 4 bases, and 10 bases separated the two germline ends. The CDR3 contains 13 residues. CDR3 residues: CASITGYNSPLHF. CDR3 DNA sequence: TGTGCCAGTATTACAGGGTATAATTCACCCCTCCACTTT.

The rearrangement links TRBV29-1 to TRBJ1-2; perhaps TRBD1 as D (6 bases). CDR1 is SQVTM, CDR2 ANQGSEA, per germline. V was trimmed by 0 bases and J by 8 bases, leaving 13 bases between them. The CDR3 length is 13 residues. Here the CDR3 reads CSVEDPRGWGYTF. The CDR3 nucleotides read TGCAGCGTTGAAGATCCCAGGGGCTGGGGCTACACCTTC.

CDR3 protein: CASSPRQGGTGELFF. The CDR3 nucleotides are TGTGCCAGCTCGCCAAGACAGGGGGGCACCGGGGAGCTGTTTTTT. This chain uses TRBV18 with TRBJ2-2; 9 nucleotides line up with TRBD1. The V and J ends lost 6 bases and 4 bases, in that order; junction bases with no gene match: 6. This CDR3 has 15 residues. CDR1 is KGHSH, CDR2 LQKENI, per germline.

This clone was seen at least ten times. V usage is TRBV7-2 and J usage is TRBJ1-6; D gene ambiguous. The V gene's germline CDR1 is SGHTA and CDR2 FQGNSA. V lost 3 bases to trimming and J lost 6 bases, with 9 bases between them. This CDR3 has 14 amino acids. The CDR3 DNA follows: TGTGCCAGCAGCTTGAGGCAGTTTAATTCACCCCTCCACTTT. It translates to CASSLRQFNSPLHF.

The V gene is TRBV2, the J gene TRBJ2-5, with 9 bases aligning to TRBD2. The J segment lost 9 bases and the V segment lost 8 bases, leaving 13 bases of the junction unmatched. This CDR3 spans 14 amino acids. The germline gives CDR1 SNHLY, CDR2 FYNNEI. The CDR3, as DNA: TGTGCCAGCGAGGCTAGCGGGGTGGGGAAGGCCCAGTACTTC. It is translated as CASEASGVGKAQYF.

The chain carries TRBV7-8 and TRBJ2-2, with D tentatively TRBD1 (6 bases). Trimming removed 4 bases at V and 1 base at J, with 13 bases between. The CDR3 spans 16 residues. Germline CDR1 and CDR2: SGHVS and FQNEAQ. DNA of the CDR3: TGTGCCAGCAGCTCTAGACAGGAGATGAACACCGGGGAGCTGTTTTTT. It is translated as CASSSRQEMNTGELFF.

This clone has a handful of counts. CDR3 residues: CASSPTGTGATNEQFF. The CDR3 coding sequence is TGTGCCAGCTCACCAACCGGGACAGGGGCCACCAATGAGCAGTTCTTC. The chain is built from TRBV18 and TRBJ2-1; 10 positions match TRBD1. This CDR3 has 16 amino acids. V shed 2 bases, J shed 6 bases, and the junction held 7 bases outside the gene matches. Germline V gene lookup returns CDR1 KGHSH and CDR2 LQKENI.

V gene TRBV19 combines with J gene TRBJ2-1, with D possibly being TRBD2 (7 bases). The CDR3 is made up of 14 amino acids. Germline V CDR1 and CDR2: LNHDA, SQIVND (reference sequence). Trimming took off 7 bases at V and 6 bases at J, with 16 bases between the two ends. CDR3 sequence reads: CASTSVGGANEQFF. Written as DNA, the CDR3 is TGTGCCAGTACTAGCGTTGGGGGGGCCAATGAGCAGTTCTTC.

The V call is TRBV29-1, the J call TRBJ2-1; 7 nucleotides line up with TRBD2. The junction had 6 bases not matched to a gene; V was cut back by 4 bases and J by 3 bases. CDR1 is SQVTM and CDR2 is ANQGSEA in the germline V gene. This CDR3 has 14 residues. CDR3 DNA sequence: TGCAGCGTTGGGAGGCTAGCGGACTACAATGAGCAGTTCTTC. Its translation is CSVGRLADYNEQFF.

The V call is TRBV3-1 (or the pseudogene TRBV3-2), the J call TRBJ2-7; TRBD1 matches 9 bases. This CDR3 spans 15 amino acids. V shed 1 base, J shed 6 bases, and the junction held 7 bases outside the gene matches. Germline V CDR1 and CDR2: LGHDT, YNNKEL (reference sequence). CDR3 coding DNA: TGTGCCAGCAGCCAAGTAGGGGGACAGGGTGTCGAGCAGTACTTC. The encoded protein is CASSQVGGQGVEQYF.

This chain uses TRBV6-5 with TRBJ2-7; tentatively, D is TRBD1 (5 bases). The CDR3 consists of 14 residues. CDR1 is MNHEY and CDR2 is SVGAGI in the germline V gene. V lost 5 bases and J 2 bases, leaving 13 bases between the germline ends. The CDR3 nucleotides read TGTGCCAGCAGTCACCAGGGCCAACCCTACGAGCAGTACTTC. This gives the protein CASSHQGQPYEQYF.

The chain is built from TRBV6-1 and TRBJ2-7; D is unclear. The V end was cut by 2 bases, the J end by 3 bases, with 17 bases between. CDR1 and CDR2 from the germline V gene are MNHNS and SASEGT. This CDR3 comprises 16 residues. CDR3 bases: TGTGCCAGCAGTGAATTTCCTGGCAGGATCGTCTACGAGCAGTACTTC. Translation: CASSEFPGRIVYEQYF.

The chain recombines TRBV5-1 with TRBJ2-2, with TRBD2 as a possible D gene (5 bases). V dropped 2 bases and J dropped 6 bases, with 8 bases sitting between them. Germline lookup yields CDR1 SGHRS and CDR2 YFSETQ. The CDR3 sequence is 13 residues long. Written as DNA, the CDR3 is TGCGCCAGCAGCTTTCTGGGAGCCGGGGAGCTGTTTTTT. This sequence encodes CASSFLGAGELFF.

The sample holds many counts of this clone. This chain uses TRBV5-4 with TRBJ1-2; 9 bases are shared with TRBD1. This CDR3 is built from 17 residues. The germline gives CDR1 SGHNT, CDR2 YYREEE (reference sequence). V lost 0 bases to trimming and J lost 6 bases; unmatched junction nucleotides: 12. The CDR3 here is CASSLEGTGHLRNGYTF. CDR3 nucleotide sequence: TGTGCCAGCAGCTTGGAGGGGACAGGGCATTTGAGGAATGGCTACACCTTC.

V is TRBV18 and J is TRBJ2-1, with TRBD2 identical over 11 bases. The CDR3 length is 15 residues. CDR1 and CDR2 from the germline V gene are KGHSH and LQKENI. Losses at the gene ends were 4 bases for V and 2 bases for J; bases not matched to a gene: 1. The CDR3 DNA reads as TGTGCCAGCTCACTACTAGCGGGAGCCTACAATGAGCAGTTCTTC. The encoded protein is CASSLLAGAYNEQFF.

The rearrangement uses TRBV5-1 and TRBJ1-1; a possible D gene is TRBD1 (6 bases). The CDR3 runs 14 residues. CDR1 and CDR2 from the germline V gene are SGHRS and YFSETQ. V lost 0 bases and J lost 7, with 13 bases in between. CDR3 residues: CASSLAQGEGEAFF. The CDR3 bases are TGCGCCAGCAGCTTGGCACAGGGCGAGGGTGAAGCTTTCTTT. Full variable domain (outside the CDR3, taken from reference TRBV5-1 and TRBJ1-1): KAGVTQTPRYLIKTRGQQVTLSCSPISGHRSVSWYQQTPGQGLQFLFEYFSETQRNKGNFPGRFSGRQFSNSRSEMNVSTLELGDSALYLCASSLAQGEGEAFFGQGTRLTVV.